This TCR beta chain is drawn from a study of T cells after posttransplantation cyclophosphamide (dated by TCRdb to about 2016). Background for the entire study: Using TRB sequencing, the study followed how the T cell repertoire rebuilt after myeloablative bone marrow transplantation with posttransplantation cyclophosphamide given as GVHD prophylaxis. Samples from some 33 PTCy-treated patients and about 17 related bone marrow donors of those patients were subjected to antigen receptor sequencing. TRB sequencing was performed on blood from all 35 or so PTCy patients with 1-year posttransplant specimens. In 3 patients, TRB sequencing was also performed on up to roughly 3 more blood samples taken 2 to 5.2 years after transplant, and in a handful of patients, pretransplant blood was also TRB-sequenced. Because TRA and TRB clonality correlated tightly in 10 or so samples, later TCR analyses were limited to TRB. Public TRB sequences were searched against a database of over 3,500 sequences associated with responses to pathogens, tumor antigens, self-antigens and alloantigens. Study-wide conclusions, independent of this receptor: Across some 45 patients, TRB clonality was highly associated with recipient CMV seropositivity and CMV reactivation, and PTCy diversity was similar to diversity in CNI/methotrexate controls. The TRB repertoires of T cells infiltrating skin or the GI tract showed only limited overlap with the TRB repertoires found in blood. Donor-recipient similarity was low at 1-2 months but increased during the first year, and donor CD8+ memory clones often dominated later blood repertoires.

In the germline V gene (reference sequence), CDR1 corresponds to DFQATT and CDR2 to SNEGSKA. The CDR3, cysteine through phenylalanine, is 10 amino acids long. Just CDR3 DNA is preserved here, 30 bases in frame from base 1. A distance of 8 bases separates the germline ends of V and J, which lose 8 bases and 5 bases respectively. This clone has just a few counts. Its antigen is still unknown. There are no base qualities to consult, and no much larger clone falls within one base. Peripheral blood samples were provided by related bone marrow donors on the day of marrow donation. Peripheral blood and bone marrow mononuclear cells were isolated by Ficoll-Hypaque density centrifugation and were cryopreserved. TRB sequencing used genomic DNA with the immunoSEQ assay at survey resolution or the hsTCRB kit. The original methods were these. The immunoSEQ software handled initial read processing, and the LymphoSeq R package was used for repertoire analyses. Clonality was computed as 1 minus normalized Shannon entropy; Gini coefficient was also calculated for each TRB dataset. To infer phenotypes in unsorted samples, TRB sequences from sorted subsets of the recipient or donor were mapped onto unsorted samples from the same recipient. What TCRdb holds here is the immuneACCESS table cut down to in-frame rearrangements. Part of the clones is not present; checked against another copy, under half of the missing clones reflect an unresolved V gene, and the others are unexplained. The V and J calls and clone size are taken from that table; D and trimming were inferred from the DNA. Across this sample, about 30,000 clones were tabulated and none appeared just once. The top ten clonotypes cover about 2.9% of the sample.

The chain is encoded by TRBV20-1 joined to TRBJ2-3, with the D gene not confidently named. This TCR derives from a woman aged 60-75 years in good health, CMV-negative, and a related stem cell transplant donor. The sequencing sample was made of PBMCs. The DNA is as follows: TGCAGTCCCCTTCGAGATACGCAGTATTTT. It codes for CSPLRDTQYF.